This paragraph covers one T cell receptor beta chain sequence. Its antigen is still unknown. The investigators amplified TCR beta CDR3 regions from RNA transcripts. The HTBI primer set served for first-round RT-PCR of the TCR CDR3. TCRdb itself ran the multiplex PCR reads through MiXCR, one entry per CDR3 protein. The sample yields about 380,000 distinct CDR3 sequences, approximately 15% seen once. This specimen belongs to a study of T cells in Graves' hyperthyroidism and ophthalmopathy. Trimming left V 6 bases short and J 1 base short, with 9 bases between. The CDR3 covers 12 residues. CDR1 is SQVTM and CDR2 is ANQGSEA in the germline V gene. Study-wide results and caveats: Prediction of ophthalmopathy progression came a median roughly 6.7 months pre-onset. Within blood appeared most thyroid clonotypes that had expanded above 0.001.

V and J are TRBV29-1 and TRBJ1-2, with a weak D call TRBD1 (5 bases). The receptor was isolated from a woman aged 55-69 years with Graves' hyperthyroidism. The sequencing input was blood. CDR3 protein: CSVWTSNYGYTF. Here the CDR3 DNA reads TGCAGCGTCTGGACAAGTAACTATGGCTACACCTTC.